The present TCR beta chain was sequenced within a study of cytomegalovirus exposure and HLA in healthy donors. Broader study findings: It was 164 TCR beta chains that were listed as cytomegalovirus-associated.

The PCR used 60 Vbeta and 13 Jbeta primers. Assay: immunoSEQ multiplex PCR; the TCRdb copy retains only in-frame clones and omits some. Of 200,000 or so clones detected, 80% to 90% appear once; the ten largest clones hold 1.3%. Healthy bone marrow donors made up the donors. A note on this clone: What it binds is unknown.

The TCR originated in a man aged 25-45 years in good health and CMV-seronegative. The sequencing input was PBMCs.

The CDR3 protein is CASSPTGGPWEQYF. Here the CDR3 DNA reads TGTGCCAGCAGTCCCACGGGAGGGCCTTGGGAGCAGTACTTC. The genes are TRBV27 and TRBJ2-7; 8 positions agree with TRBD2. This CDR3 region has 14 residues. Trimming at V came to 5 bases and at J to 7 bases, leaving 10 bases not matched to a gene. Germline V gene sequence: CDR1 MNHEY, CDR2 SMNVEV (reference sequence).